Listed below are T cell receptor beta chains from one sample, sequenced in a study of cytomegalovirus exposure and HLA in healthy donors. Data came from immunoSEQ multiplex PCR; TCRdb stores just in-frame clones and leaves some out. Of around 250,000 clones listed, around 90% are singletons. The source material was PBMCs. The receptor set was obtained from a woman in her late teens or twenties in good health and CMV-seronegative. CDR3s include the opening cysteine and the closing phenylalanine or tryptophan. Each record gives: CDR3 length, clone size, J gene, V gene, D gene, CDR3 protein, CDR3 DNA. D genes are given only for firm matches. Clone size appears in some rows only: once, few, many, or a class for an expanded clone.

15 once TRBJ1-1 TRBV27 . CASSPLDSVNTEAFF TGTGCCAGCAGTCCCCTGGACAGTGTGAACACTGAAGCTTTCTTT
14 . TRBJ1-6 TRBV30 . CAWTLDGVGSPLHF TGTGCCTGGACCCTCGACGGGGTGGGGTCACCCCTCCACTTT
13 . TRBJ2-5 TRBV10-3 . CAISELEEETQYF TGTGCCATCAGTGAACTAGAGGAAGAGACCCAGTACTTC
17 . TRBJ2-1 TRBV9 . CASSVRSGRGTNNEQFF TGTGCCAGCAGCGTCCGGTCGGGCAGGGGAACCAACAATGAGCAGTTCTTC
12 . TRBJ1-2 TRBV29-1 TRBD1 CSVETGGYGYTF TGCAGCGTTGAAACAGGGGGGTATGGCTACACCTTC
18 . TRBJ2-3 TRBV4-1 TRBD2 CASSQVWYSGGSTDTQYF TGCGCCAGCAGCCAAGTTTGGTACAGCGGGGGCAGCACAGATACGCAGTATTTT
14 . TRBJ1-6 TRBV6-4 TRBD1 CASSERQGGSPLHF TGTGCCAGCAGTGAGAGACAGGGAGGTTCACCCCTCCACTTT
16 . TRBJ2-3 TRBV21-1 . CASSKGRTGGTDTQYF TGTGCCAGCAGCAAAGGTCGAACAGGGGGCACAGATACGCAGTATTTT
17 . TRBJ2-2 TRBV7-3 TRBD2 CASSTNPSGRYTGELFF TGTGCCAGCAGCACCAACCCCAGCGGGAGGTACACCGGGGAGCTGTTTTTT
16 once TRBJ1-3 TRBV7-9 . CASSFRGAFTGNTIYF TGTGCCAGCAGCTTCCGGGGGGCATTTACTGGAAACACCATATATTTT
17 . TRBJ2-4 TRBV11-2 TRBD1 CASRHWKDRGLRNIQYF TGTGCCAGCAGACACTGGAAAGACAGGGGATTGAGAAACATTCAGTACTTC
15 . TRBJ1-6 TRBV7-2 TRBD1 CASSADRGYNSPLHF TGTGCCAGCAGCGCCGACAGGGGGTATAATTCACCCCTCCACTTT
18 . TRBJ1-5 TRBV10-2 . CASRANTGSDYSNQPQHF TGCGCCAGCAGGGCAAATACAGGGTCGGATTATAGCAATCAGCCCCAGCATTTT